Shown below are 30 T cell receptor beta chains from a single sample sequenced in a study of blood T cell repertoires in COVID-19. Libraries were prepared by immunoSEQ multiplex PCR; TCRdb keeps only in-frame clonotypes and omits some of them. The sample records 200,000 to 250,000 clones, almost 90% being singletons. Sequencing was done on a sample of peripheral blood. These receptors were collected from a young man with active or convalescent COVID-19.

This clone has only one observation. The chain combines TRBV10-2 with TRBJ2-2, with 8 nucleotides matching TRBD2. The germline V gene encodes CDR1 WSHSY and CDR2 SAAADI. The length of the CDR3 is 14 residues. V was pared by 2 bases and J by 5 bases, with 1 base of the junction left unmatched. The CDR3: CASSEGLATGELFF. Here the CDR3 DNA reads TGCGCCAGCAGTGAGGGACTAGCAACCGGGGAGCTGTTTTTT.

This clone was observed a handful of times. The genes are TRBV27 and TRBJ1-4, with TRBD1 matching over 9 bases. Germline CDR1 is MNHEY and CDR2 is SMNVEV (reference sequence). V trimming: 5 bases; J trimming: 8 bases; junction bases outside the gene matches: 15. This CDR3 has 17 residues. The CDR3 region has the DNA TGTGCCAGCAGTCCCGGACAGGGGTACGCTTATCGGGAAAAACTGTTTTTT. Its protein product is CASSPGQGYAYREKLFF.

The gene calls are TRBV4-3 and TRBJ2-2; 8 bases map to TRBD1. V trimming: 3 bases; J trimming: 5 bases; junction bases outside the gene matches: 2. The germline CDR1 and CDR2 sequences are LGHNA and YSLEER. The length of the CDR3 is 14 residues. The CDR3 here is CASSQDRVTGELFF. The CDR3 coding sequence is TGCGCCAGCAGCCAGGACAGGGTTACCGGGGAGCTGTTTTTT.

This chain connects TRBV2 to TRBJ2-7, with 7 bases aligning to TRBD1. V was pared by 1 base and J by 12 bases, with 12 bases of the junction left unmatched. This CDR3 region has 14 residues. Germline V lookup: CDR1 SNHLY, CDR2 FYNNEI. CDR3 nucleotide sequence: TGTGCCAGCAGTGAAGGACAGGGAATTACGAAGGGGTACTTC. Its translation: CASSEGQGITKGYF.

This clone was counted only a few times. The rearrangement uses TRBV7-2 and TRBJ1-1; no firm D call. Per the germline V gene, CDR1 is SGHTA and CDR2 is FQGNSA. The CDR3 is 12 residues long. V was clipped by 5 bases and J by 5 bases, with 9 bases between them. CDR3 in amino acids: CASSLLRTEAFF. CDR3 bases: TGTGCCAGCAGCCTTCTACGTACTGAAGCTTTCTTT.

This clone was detected once. This sequence joins TRBV3-1 (or the pseudogene TRBV3-2) and TRBJ2-1; TRBD1 matches at 10 bases. The CDR3 length is 15 residues. Unmatched junction bases numbered 3, after V lost 3 bases and J lost 4 bases. Germline V gene data show CDR1 as LGHDT and CDR2 as YNNKEL (reference sequence). CDR3 amino acids: CASSHGQGVYNEQFF. The CDR3 DNA is TGTGCCAGCAGCCACGGACAGGGGGTATACAATGAGCAGTTCTTC.

The J gene is TRBJ1-1, the V gene TRBV6-6, with 7 bases matching TRBD1. Trimming cost V 2 bases and J 1 base; bases outside gene matches: 7. The germline V gene encodes CDR1 MNHNY and CDR2 SVGAGI (reference sequence). The CDR3 covers 16 residues. The CDR3 here is CASSYPRQGRNTEAFF. The CDR3 region has the DNA TGTGCCAGCAGTTACCCGAGACAGGGCCGGAACACTGAAGCTTTCTTT.

The gene calls are TRBV10-2 and TRBJ1-2, with D possibly being TRBD1 (5 bases). The V and J ends lost 4 bases and 4 bases respectively, with 13 bases between them. The germline CDR1 and CDR2 sequences are WSHSY and SAAADI. The CDR3 is 14 amino acids. The CDR3 sequence: CASSGGGTGYGYTF. The CDR3 DNA is TGCGCCAGCAGTGGGGGGGGTACGGGCTATGGCTACACCTTC.

The V gene is TRBV21-1, the J gene TRBJ1-1; the D call in the table, TRBD1, was not verified against the DNA. TRBV21-1 is deemed a pseudogene. The CDR3 has 15 amino acids. CDR3 in amino acids: CASSSAGARSTEAFF. The CDR3 nucleotides are TGTGCCAGCAGTTCAGCTGGGGCCCGGAGCACTGAAGCTTTCTTT.

This rearrangement joins TRBV4-3 to TRBJ2-2; 9 nucleotides line up with TRBD2. Germline V lookup: CDR1 LGHNA, CDR2 YSLEER. With 1 base clipped from V and 5 bases from J, the junction kept 2 bases outside the gene matches. The length of the CDR3 is 15 residues. The CDR3 coding sequence is TGCGCCAGCAGCCAAGCCGCGGGAGGGACCGGGGAGCTGTTTTTT. Protein: CASSQAAGGTGELFF.

This chain connects TRBV5-1 to TRBJ1-2; 7 bases align to TRBD1. V lost 3 bases, J lost 8 bases, and 19 bases stayed unmatched. CDR1 SGHRS and CDR2 YFSETQ come from the germline V gene. The CDR3 length is 17 residues. This CDR3 is CASSSRDRVSSLGGYTF. The CDR3 DNA reads TGCGCCAGCAGCTCCCGAGACAGGGTCTCCTCGCTGGGAGGCTACACCTTC.

This chain joins TRBV19 and TRBJ1-1; 7 nucleotides match TRBD1. This CDR3 is 14 amino acids long. Germline V gene data show CDR1 as LNHDA and CDR2 as SQIVND (reference sequence). J lost 4 bases, V lost 5 bases, and 7 bases had no gene match. For the CDR3, the DNA is TGTGCCAGTAGTCTTCGACAGGGTGTCACTGAAGCTTTCTTT. It encodes CASSLRQGVTEAFF.

J is TRBJ1-1 and V is TRBV29-1; D not resolved. Per germline, CDR1 SQVTM and CDR2 ANQGSEA. V lost 7 bases and J lost 8, with 17 bases in between. The CDR3 contains 12 residues. The CDR3 loop is CSARAGEIEAFF. The CDR3 DNA follows: TGCAGCGCCCGAGCCGGGGAGATCGAAGCTTTCTTT.

The chain joins TRBV28 to TRBJ2-3; D is possibly TRBD1 (6 bases). The CDR3 runs 18 residues. Per the germline V gene, CDR1 is MDHEN and CDR2 is SYDVKM. Trimming took off 2 bases at V and 6 bases at J, with 24 bases between the two ends. CDR3 amino acids: CASSLNRGFLQSKDTQYF. The CDR3 DNA follows: TGTGCCAGCAGTTTAAATAGGGGGTTCTTACAGTCGAAGGATACGCAGTATTTT. Combining the CDR3 with reference TRBV28 and TRBJ2-3 gives the whole variable domain DVKVTQSSRYLVKRTGEKVFLECVQDMDHENMFWYRQDPGLGLRLIYFSYDVKMKEKGDIPEGYSVSREKKERFSLILESASTNQTSMYLCASSLNRGFLQSKDTQYFGPGTRLTVL.

In DNA, the CDR3 is TGTGCCAGCTCACCCCCGGGAGGGGCGAACTATGGCTACACCTTC. Encoded protein: CASSPPGGANYGYTF. The genes are TRBV18 and TRBJ1-2; tentatively, D is TRBD1 (5 bases). The V gene's germline CDR1 is KGHSH and CDR2 LQKENI. This CDR3 has 15 residues. Deletions cut 3 bases from V and 2 bases from J, with 13 bases between.

This CDR3 is CASSRAPGLNNEQFF. CDR3 DNA sequence: TGTGCCAGCAGCAGAGCTCCGGGACTAAACAATGAGCAGTTCTTC. V usage is TRBV4-2 and J usage is TRBJ2-1, with 7 positions matching TRBD2. Germline loops: CDR1 LGHNA, CDR2 YNFKEQ. The CDR3 totals 15 residues. V lost 5 bases and J lost 5; bases outside the gene matches: 9.

This sequence joins TRBV6-1 and TRBJ1-5, with TRBD1 as a possible D gene (5 bases). The germline V gene has CDR1 MNHNS and CDR2 SASEGT. The V end was cut by 3 bases, the J end by 3 bases, with 6 bases between. This CDR3 is built from 13 residues. Written as DNA, the CDR3 is TGTGCCAGCAGTGACAGGGACAATCAGCCCCAGCATTTT. Translating gives CASSDRDNQPQHF.

This chain connects TRBV24-1 to TRBJ1-4, with 8 bases fitting TRBD1. This CDR3 is built from 15 residues. Germline lookup yields CDR1 KGHDR and CDR2 SFDVKD. J gave up 5 bases and V 3 bases, and 4 bases lay outside the gene matches. Here the CDR3 reads CATSDGDRRNEKLFF. The CDR3 coding sequence is TGTGCCACCAGTGATGGGGACAGGCGAAATGAAAAACTGTTTTTT.

The chain links TRBV3-1 (or the pseudogene TRBV3-2) to TRBJ2-7, with D perhaps TRBD2 (7 bases). V was pared by 1 base and J by 3 bases, with 13 bases between. CDR3 length equals 15 residues. CDR1 and CDR2 (germline): LGHDT, YNNKEL (reference sequence). The CDR3 bases are TGTGCCAGCAGCCAAGCCGATAGGGGGGGCTACGAGCAGTACTTC. Residues: CASSQADRGGYEQYF.

V usage is TRBV6-4 and J usage is TRBJ1-5, with D perhaps matching TRBD1 (5 bases). Germline V gives CDR1 MRHNA, CDR2 SNTAGT. The V end lost 3 bases, the J end lost 7 bases, and 10 bases lay between the germline ends. The CDR3 has 13 amino acids. CDR3 protein: CASSEHRGQPQHF. In DNA form, the CDR3 reads TGTGCCAGCAGTGAGCATCGGGGGCAGCCCCAGCATTTT.

The rearrangement joins TRBV24-1 to TRBJ2-2; D gene ambiguous. V was trimmed by 0 bases and J by 1 base, leaving 5 bases between them. CDR3 size: 15 residues. Germline CDR1 is KGHDR and CDR2 is SFDVKD. In DNA form, the CDR3 reads TGTGCCACCAGTGATTTGCAGCGGAACACCGGGGAGCTGTTTTTT. As protein: CATSDLQRNTGELFF.

The rearrangement joins TRBV27 to TRBJ2-1, with TRBD1 matching 7 bases. Germline CDR1 and CDR2: MNHEY and SMNVEV (reference sequence). This CDR3 is built from 16 residues. V dropped 5 bases and J dropped 4; count of bases not matched to a gene: 11. CDR3 protein: CASSIEPGTAYNEQFF. The CDR3 coding sequence is TGTGCCAGCAGTATCGAACCCGGGACAGCGTACAATGAGCAGTTCTTC.

V usage is TRBV21-1 and J usage is TRBJ1-1; TRBD1, as called in the table, went unchecked against the DNA. TRBV21-1 is given as a pseudogene. CDR3 size: 13 residues. As DNA, the CDR3 is TGTGCCAGCCCAGCCAGGGCGAGCACTGAAGCTTTCTTT. Translating it yields CASPARASTEAFF.

The chain links TRBV9 to TRBJ2-7, with TRBD1 matching 11 bases. Germline CDR1 reads SGDLS; CDR2 reads YYNGEE. The junction had 12 bases not matched to a gene; V was cut back by 3 bases and J by 7 bases. This CDR3 is 16 amino acids long. CDR3: CASSASPGQGAGEQYF. The DNA of the CDR3 is TGTGCCAGCAGCGCCAGCCCAGGACAGGGGGCTGGGGAGCAGTACTTC.

The table lists this clone with a count of one. The chain joins TRBV28 to TRBJ1-6, with D possibly TRBD1 on 6 matching bases. Germline CDR1 and CDR2: MDHEN and SYDVKM. V lost 5 bases to trimming and J lost 10 bases, with 24 bases between them. The CDR3 contains 17 residues. CDR3 region: CASSGLGALQNRSPLHF. CDR3 sequence (DNA): TGTGCCAGCAGTGGTTTGGGGGCTCTCCAAAATCGCTCACCCCTCCACTTT.

The chain couples TRBV18 to TRBJ1-6, with 9 bases identical to TRBD1. This CDR3 comprises 17 residues. Germline CDR1 is KGHSH and CDR2 is LQKENI. The V and J ends lost 6 bases and 8 bases, in that order; junction bases with no gene match: 14. The CDR3 here is CASSSGQGSAGHSPLHF. The CDR3 coding sequence is TGTGCCAGCTCGTCGGGACAGGGATCGGCTGGGCATTCACCCCTCCACTTT.

The J gene is TRBJ2-6, the V gene TRBV2, with D possibly TRBD1 on 5 matching bases. The CDR3 is made up of 16 amino acids. Germline CDR1 and CDR2: SNHLY and FYNNEI. Trimming cost V 8 bases and J 0 bases, with 14 bases left between them. CDR3 in amino acids: CASGAGVSSGANVLTF. The CDR3 DNA reads TGTGCCAGCGGGGCAGGCGTAAGCTCTGGGGCCAACGTCCTGACTTTC.

This clone is a singleton in its sample. The chain uses TRBV7-9 and TRBJ1-2; D gene unclear. Germline V gene sequence: CDR1 SEHNR, CDR2 FQNEAQ (reference sequence). The V gene lost 3 bases and the J gene lost 1 base, with 12 bases spanning the gap. The CDR3 has 15 amino acids. In nucleotides, the CDR3 is TGTGCCAGCAGCTTGGTCGGACTGATTAACTATGGCTACACCTTC. It encodes CASSLVGLINYGYTF. Looking up the rest from reference TRBV7-9 and TRBJ1-2 gives the full variable domain: DTGVSQNPRHKITKRGQNVTFRCDPISEHNRLYWYRQTLGQGPEFLTYFQNEAQLEKSRLLSDRFSAERPKGSFSTLEIQRTEQGDSAMYLCASSLVGLINYGYTFGSGTRLTVV.

V is TRBV5-1 and J is TRBJ1-4; 9 positions agree with TRBD1. The length of the CDR3 is 14 residues. V was pared by 2 bases and J by 6 bases, with 2 bases of the junction left unmatched. CDR1 and CDR2 (germline): SGHRS, YFSETQ. CDR3 nucleotides: TGCGCCAGCAGCTTTACAGGGGGCGATGAAAAACTGTTTTTT. Translating gives CASSFTGGDEKLFF.

This clone is a singleton in its sample. The chain carries TRBV7-6 and TRBJ2-5, with TRBD2 matching over 10 bases. Trimming took 3 bases from V and 5 from J; bases not matched to a gene: 6. Germline assignment: CDR1 SGHVS and CDR2 FNYEAQ. This CDR3 comprises 15 residues. The CDR3 region is CASSFGYSGRETQYF. For the CDR3, the DNA is TGTGCCAGCAGCTTTGGTTATAGCGGGAGGGAGACCCAGTACTTC.